These 14 T cell receptor beta chains were sequenced from one sample in a study of Ad26.COV2.S vaccination and SARS-CoV-2 variants. TCRdb's table, derived via immunoSEQ multiplex PCR, lists solely in-frame clones and lacks some. The sample carries about 420,000 clones, 70% to 90% recorded once. Documented treatment: approximately 18 received Ad26.COV2.S at low or high dose, single or two shots; about 5 received placebo; per-sample allocation not given. After the first vaccine or placebo injection, samples were drawn on day 63. Sequencing was performed on peripheral blood, taken in a trial of Ad26.COV2.S vaccine versus placebo. Receptor source: a person aged 18-65 years who received the Ad26.COV2.S COVID-19 vaccine or a placebo.

The V call is TRBV4-3, the J call TRBJ2-2; tentative D call: TRBD1 (6 bases). Trimming left V 3 bases short and J 5 bases short, with 13 bases between. CDR1 is LGHNA and CDR2 is YSLEER in the germline V gene. The CDR3 is made up of 15 amino acids. The CDR3 sequence is CASSQGGGGTGELFF. The CDR3 DNA follows: TGCGCCAGCAGCCAGGGTGGGGGCGGAACCGGGGAGCTGTTTTTT.

The chain links TRBV6-2 or TRBV6-3 to TRBJ1-6; maybe TRBD1 (6 bases). Between the trimmed V and J ends, which lost 0 bases and 9 bases, there was a span of 15 bases. The CDR3 loop spans 16 amino acids. Per the germline V gene, CDR1 is MNHEY and CDR2 is SVGEGT. CDR3 sequence (DNA): TGTGCCAGCAGTTACTCGAAGTGGACAGTTGCTTCACCCCTCCACTTT. Amino acid sequence: CASSYSKWTVASPLHF.

The J gene is TRBJ2-3, the V gene TRBV24-1; D is undetermined. This CDR3 is 14 amino acids long. Trimming took 1 base from V and 0 from J, leaving 4 bases between them. Germline V lookup: CDR1 KGHDR, CDR2 SFDVKD. CDR3 sequence reads: CATSDFPSTDTQYF. CDR3 DNA sequence: TGTGCCACCAGTGATTTCCCTAGCACAGATACGCAGTATTTT.

The rearrangement links TRBV5-6 to TRBJ1-6; perhaps TRBD1 as D (5 bases). The V and J ends lost 4 bases and 3 bases respectively, with 11 bases between them. This CDR3 has 15 amino acids. Looked up from germline, CDR1 is SGHDT and CDR2 is YYEEEE. The CDR3 reads CASSPTANYNSPLHF. The CDR3 nucleotides read TGTGCCAGCAGCCCGACAGCAAACTATAATTCACCCCTCCACTTT.

The V and J genes are TRBV24-1 and TRBJ2-1; 8 bases agree with TRBD1. After removal of 9 bases from V and 4 bases from J, the junction contained 16 bases not matched to a gene. The CDR3 consists of 17 residues. From germline, CDR1 is KGHDR and CDR2 SFDVKD. The CDR3 region has the DNA TGTGCCACCGCCCCCGACCCCGGGACAGGCACGTACAATGAGCAGTTCTTC. As protein: CATAPDPGTGTYNEQFF.

The chain is built from TRBV5-1 and TRBJ2-5; perhaps TRBD2 as D (5 bases). CDR3 length: 16 amino acids. Trimming removed 0 bases from V and 6 bases from J, with 18 bases in between. CDR1 and CDR2 (germline): SGHRS, YFSETQ. CDR3 sequence: CASSLAFGSADQTQYF. CDR3 in DNA: TGCGCCAGCAGCTTGGCCTTTGGTAGCGCGGACCAGACCCAGTACTTC.

This clone appeared a single time. This chain uses TRBV7-9 with TRBJ2-1; D is possibly TRBD1 (9 bases). The V gene's germline CDR1 is SEHNR and CDR2 FQNEAQ (reference sequence). V gave up 1 base and J gave up 7 bases, with 17 bases separating them. The CDR3 spans 16 residues. The CDR3 bases are TGTGCCAGCAGCTTAGTTACAGGGGGCGGGAGGAATGAGCAGTTCTTC. It is translated as CASSLVTGGGRNEQFF. Using reference TRBV7-9 and TRBJ2-1 for the parts outside the CDR3, the full variable domain is DTGVSQNPRHKITKRGQNVTFRCDPISEHNRLYWYRQTLGQGPEFLTYFQNEAQLEKSRLLSDRFSAERPKGSFSTLEIQRTEQGDSAMYLCASSLVTGGGRNEQFFGPGTRLTVL.

The V and J genes are TRBV5-1 and TRBJ1-6, with 7 bases aligning to TRBD1. Per germline, CDR1 SGHRS and CDR2 YFSETQ. Trimming removed 7 bases from V and 7 bases from J; junction bases left unmatched: 5. This CDR3 is built from 13 residues. The CDR3 region is CASRWGQNSPLHF. DNA for the CDR3: TGCGCCAGCCGGTGGGGACAGAATTCACCCCTCCACTTT.

The chain links TRBV6-6 to TRBJ2-7, with 8 bases that match TRBD1. The length of the CDR3 is 15 residues. CDR1 and CDR2 (germline): MNHNY, SVGAGI (reference sequence). The V gene end was trimmed by 0 bases and the J gene end by 4 bases; junction bases not matched to a gene: 5. CDR3 amino acids: CASSYSKQGGYEQYF. The CDR3 nucleotides are TGTGCCAGCAGTTACTCTAAACAGGGGGGTTACGAGCAGTACTTC.

The rearrangement joins TRBV5-5 to TRBJ1-4; maybe TRBD1 (6 bases). With 3 bases removed from V and 0 bases from J, the gap between germline ends came to 12 bases. The CDR3 has 16 amino acids. Germline loops: CDR1 SGHKS, CDR2 YYEKEE (reference sequence). The CDR3 reads CASSYRQAATNEKLFF. The CDR3 DNA sequence: TGTGCCAGCAGCTACCGACAGGCTGCAACTAATGAAAAACTGTTTTTT.

The chain carries TRBV7-8 and TRBJ1-5, with D uncertain. The CDR3 spans 17 residues. Per the germline V gene, CDR1 is SGHVS and CDR2 is FQNEAQ. Trimming took off 2 bases at V and 0 bases at J, with 14 bases between the two ends. The CDR3 nucleotides read TGTGCCAGCAGCTTATTTAAAGGCGGGGTTAGCAATCAGCCCCAGCATTTT. Encoded protein: CASSLFKGGVSNQPQHF.

This clone was found once. V gene TRBV30 combines with J gene TRBJ1-2, with a weak D call TRBD1 (6 bases). The CDR3 extends over 13 amino acids. Trimming shortened V by 3 bases and J by 2 bases, and 10 bases separated the two germline ends. CDR1 and CDR2 (germline): GTSNPN, SVGIG (reference sequence). CDR3 sequence (DNA): TGTGCCTGGAGGGCTACAGGGAACTATGGCTACACCTTC. This gives the protein CAWRATGNYGYTF.

The rearrangement links TRBV25-1 to TRBJ1-2; 7 positions agree with TRBD1. The CDR3 is 14 residues long. The germline V gene encodes CDR1 MGHDK and CDR2 SYGVNS. The V segment lost 2 bases and the J segment 5 bases; nucleotides outside the gene matches: 5. The CDR3 is CASSEGTDYYGYTF. CDR3 DNA sequence: TGTGCCAGCAGTGAAGGGACAGATTATTATGGCTACACCTTC.

The chain is built from TRBV9 and TRBJ2-1; 7 positions match TRBD1. This CDR3 contains 14 residues. With 0 bases clipped from V and 5 bases from J, the junction kept 2 bases outside the gene matches. CDR1 SGDLS and CDR2 YYNGEE come from the germline V gene. The DNA of the CDR3 is TGTGCCAGCAGCGTAGGGGACAGAAACAATGAGCAGTTCTTC. Translated, it gives CASSVGDRNNEQFF.